What follows is one T cell receptor beta chain and its context. The data stem from a study of blood T cells in healthy people across ages. V gave up 7 bases and J gave up 7 bases, with 20 bases separating them. The CDR3 runs to 14 residues. The germline CDR1 and CDR2 sequences are SQVTM and ANQGSEA. Using a J-beta primer mix together with a sample-barcoded 5' primer, a second PCR was run for about 6 to 11 cycles. TCRdb ran MiXCR on the 5' RACE reads and lists one entry per CDR3 protein. Here the sample spans 710,000 or so distinct CDR3 sequences, roughly 32% being singletons. The source material was blood. The gene calls are TRBV29-1 and TRBJ2-1, with D tentatively TRBD1 or TRBD2 (6 bases each). This TCR came from an elderly woman in good health. The CDR3 reads CSAPLLGGRNEQFF. In DNA, the CDR3 is TGCAGCGCCCCCTTGTTAGGGGGGAGGAATGAGCAGTTCTTC.